One sample yielded the 17 T cell receptor beta chains listed below, sequenced in a study of human T cells and chemical hapten exposure. TCRdb reanalysed the RACE reads using MiXCR and keeps one entry per CDR3 protein. The sample includes some 200,000 distinct CDR3 sequences, around 20% of them seen just once. The time point is: patch test 1, 2 weeks after DPC sensitization. Sample treatment: therapeutic diphenylcyclopropenone sensitization with weekly scalp DPC. The material sequenced was whole blood, taken in connection with sensitization to the hapten diphenylcyclopropenone (DPC). These receptors originate from a woman in her fifties or sixties with alopecia areata. Some clones in this sample may be carry-over from other donors' samples.

This clonotype has just a few counts. The chain couples TRBV6-5 to TRBJ2-1; 13 bases align to TRBD2. CDR1 is MNHEY, CDR2 SVGAGI, per germline. V was clipped by 5 bases and J by 9 bases; unmatched bases: 13. The CDR3 runs to 17 residues. The CDR3 bases are TGTGCCAGCAGTCCCGGACTAGCGGGAGTTTCAAGCGGTGAGCAGTTCTTC. The encoded protein is CASSPGLAGVSSGEQFF.

V usage is TRBV10-3 and J usage is TRBJ2-3; D gene uncertain. The CDR3 totals 16 residues. V was clipped by 2 bases and J by 1 base, with 13 bases between them. CDR1 is ENHRY, CDR2 SYGVKD, per germline. The CDR3 region is CAISEGAVSGTDTQYF. The DNA for the CDR3 is TGTGCCATCAGTGAGGGCGCGGTGTCGGGCACAGATACGCAGTATTTT.

J is TRBJ2-5 and V is TRBV7-2, with 11 bases matching TRBD2. With 10 bases clipped from V and 5 bases from J, the junction kept 6 bases outside the gene matches. CDR3 length: 13 amino acids. The germline CDR1 and CDR2 sequences are SGHTA and FQGNSA. Here the CDR3 DNA reads TGTGCCATAGCGGGAGGGCCGTCGGAGACCCAGTACTTC. This encodes CAIAGGPSETQYF.

There are a few counts of this clonotype. V is TRBV7-9 and J is TRBJ2-5, with 9 nucleotides matching TRBD2. The CDR3 sequence is 14 residues long. Per germline, CDR1 SEHNR and CDR2 FQNEAQ (reference sequence). The junction had 6 bases not matched to a gene; V was cut back by 3 bases and J by 7 bases. The CDR3 bases are TGTGCCAGCAGCTTCGGACTAGCGATAGGGACCCAGTACTTC. It codes for CASSFGLAIGTQYF.

In its sample, this clonotype was seen a few times. The chain recombines TRBV29-1 with TRBJ2-1; 7 bases map to TRBD2. Per the germline V gene, CDR1 is SQVTM and CDR2 is ANQGSEA. V was pared by 4 bases and J by 6 bases, with 9 bases of the junction left unmatched. This CDR3 has 14 residues. CDR3 sequence reads: CSVGDRTRANEQFF. The CDR3 DNA reads as TGCAGCGTTGGGGATCGGACTAGGGCCAATGAGCAGTTCTTC.

This clonotype was observed a few times. The CDR3 region has the DNA TGTGCCAGCAGCTCAGGACCAATTCAAGAGACCCAGTACTTC. The encoded protein is CASSSGPIQETQYF. This rearrangement joins TRBV7-9 to TRBJ2-5; D gene ambiguous. CDR1 SEHNR and CDR2 FQNEAQ come from the germline V gene (reference sequence). V lost 4 bases and J lost 2, with 11 bases in between. The CDR3 length is 14 residues. The variable domain in full, completed from reference TRBV7-9 and TRBJ2-5, reads DTGVSQNPRHKITKRGQNVTFRCDPISEHNRLYWYRQTLGQGPEFLTYFQNEAQLEKSRLLSDRFSAERPKGSFSTLEIQRTEQGDSAMYLCASSSGPIQETQYFGPGTRLLVL.

The chain has TRBV28 and TRBJ2-1; D unresolved. The germline V and J ends were trimmed by 10 bases and 10 bases, with 14 bases remaining between them. The germline gives CDR1 MDHEN, CDR2 SYDVKM. The CDR3 consists of 11 residues. DNA for the CDR3: TGTGCCACTCGGCGGCTTTACGAGCAGTTCTTC. Its translation: CATRRLYEQFF.

V is TRBV5-6 and J is TRBJ1-1; 7 nucleotides line up with TRBD1. Trimming at V came to 1 base and at J to 5 bases, leaving 8 bases not matched to a gene. The CDR3 is made up of 15 amino acids. CDR1 and CDR2 from the germline V gene are SGHDT and YYEEEE. CDR3 nucleotides: TGTGCCAGCAGCTTGTTGGGACAGTGGGGGACTGAAGCTTTCTTT. Translated: CASSLLGQWGTEAFF.

This clonotype was seen more than once but under ten times. The chain recombines TRBV10-3 with TRBJ1-1; 7 nucleotides align to TRBD1. The V and J ends lost 2 bases and 1 base, in that order; junction bases with no gene match: 7. The CDR3 runs 16 residues. The germline V gene has CDR1 ENHRY and CDR2 SYGVKD. CDR3 in DNA: TGTGCCATCAGTGAGGATCGAGGGGGCAAGAACACTGAAGCTTTCTTT. Protein: CAISEDRGGKNTEAFF.

The table lists this clonotype with a few counts. This rearrangement joins TRBV2 to TRBJ2-1; D gene unclear. Trimming shortened V by 7 bases and J by 2 bases, and 9 bases separated the two germline ends. The CDR3 contains 13 residues. Germline CDR1 and CDR2: SNHLY and FYNNEI. Written as DNA, the CDR3 is TGTGCCAGCATAGTTAGCACCTACAATGAGCAGTTCTTC. This encodes CASIVSTYNEQFF.

This clonotype was found a few times. The chain employs TRBV7-8 and TRBJ2-7; D is possibly TRBD1 (5 bases). Germline V gene lookup returns CDR1 SGHVS and CDR2 FQNEAQ. CDR3 size: 14 residues. Trimming stripped 2 bases from V and 6 bases from J, with 14 bases between. The CDR3 loop reads CASSLIIGQGEQYF. CDR3 sequence (DNA): TGTGCCAGCAGCTTAATCATAGGACAAGGCGAGCAGTACTTC.

The V and J genes are TRBV6-2 or TRBV6-3 and TRBJ2-1; 12 bases fit TRBD2. Germline CDR1 MNHEY, CDR2 SVGEGT. Unmatched junction bases numbered 2, after V lost 2 bases and J lost 6 bases. The CDR3 runs to 15 residues. The CDR3 bases are TGTGCCAGCAGTTACCTAGCGGGAGGGGTCAATGAGCAGTTCTTC. Amino acid sequence: CASSYLAGGVNEQFF.

The V call is TRBV5-1, the J call TRBJ1-1; D uncertain. From germline, CDR1 is SGHRS and CDR2 YFSETQ. The CDR3 is 13 residues long. The V end was cut by 6 bases, the J end by 2 bases, with 11 bases between. The CDR3 DNA is TGCGCCAGCAATTCTATGAGTAACACTGAAGCTTTCTTT. Its translation: CASNSMSNTEAFF.

This clonotype was detected a few times. CDR3 DNA: TGTGCCAGCAGAAGGAGGGCCGATATTACCGGGGAGCTGTTTTTT. Amino acids: CASRRRADITGELFF. The chain couples TRBV6-5 to TRBJ2-2, with D possibly TRBD2 on 6 matching bases. V was pared by 6 bases and J by 5 bases, with 16 bases between. Germline-derived CDR1 and CDR2 are MNHEY and SVGAGI. This CDR3 contains 15 residues.

The table lists this clonotype with many counts. V and J are TRBV14 and TRBJ2-7; unclear D gene. Trimming left V 2 bases short and J 3 bases short, with 5 bases between. In germline, CDR1 is SGHDN, CDR2 FVKESK. CDR3 length equals 12 residues. The CDR3 coding sequence is TGTGCCAGCAGCCAACTGGGCTACGAGCAGTACTTC. Translation gives CASSQLGYEQYF.

This clonotype has a count of ten or more. The germline gene is not matched at one end of the junction; a read error may be the cause. The chain couples TRBV2 to TRBJ2-7; TRBD2 matches at 11 bases. From germline, CDR1 is SNHLY and CDR2 FYNNEI. This CDR3 contains 14 residues. The CDR3 DNA follows: TGTGCCAGCACCGGCCCGTGGAATAGCGGGAGGGCCAACTTC. Translated: CASTGPWNSGRANF.

The chain combines TRBV12-3 or TRBV12-4 with TRBJ2-5; D is ambiguous. Trimming left V 6 bases short and J 2 bases short, with 10 bases between. The CDR3 consists of 13 residues. Here the CDR3 DNA reads TGTGCCAGCAGATCGTGGGTGCAAGAGACCCAGTACTTC. Protein sequence: CASRSWVQETQYF.